The source of this T cell receptor beta chain is a study of T cell responses to AZD1222 COVID-19 vaccine. Only in-frame clones appear in the TCRdb table, and some are missing; sequencing was by immunoSEQ multiplex PCR. The repertoire has about 120,000 clones, around 91% of them found once; the top ten carry roughly 1.4%. V lost 1 base and J lost 10, with 8 bases in between. CDR3 length equals 13 residues. Of note for this clone: What it binds is not known.

Study-wide results and limits: Seropositive status at baseline applied to only five or six AZD1222 recipients.

The material was peripheral blood, obtained 28 days after the second AZD1222 dose. This TCR came from an adult who received the AZD1222 COVID-19 vaccine. The genes are TRBV12-3 or TRBV12-4 and TRBJ1-6; perhaps TRBD1 as D (5 bases). The CDR3 DNA reads as TGTGCCAGCAGTTTAGACAGGAGCTCACCCCTCCACTTT. Translated: CASSLDRSSPLHF.